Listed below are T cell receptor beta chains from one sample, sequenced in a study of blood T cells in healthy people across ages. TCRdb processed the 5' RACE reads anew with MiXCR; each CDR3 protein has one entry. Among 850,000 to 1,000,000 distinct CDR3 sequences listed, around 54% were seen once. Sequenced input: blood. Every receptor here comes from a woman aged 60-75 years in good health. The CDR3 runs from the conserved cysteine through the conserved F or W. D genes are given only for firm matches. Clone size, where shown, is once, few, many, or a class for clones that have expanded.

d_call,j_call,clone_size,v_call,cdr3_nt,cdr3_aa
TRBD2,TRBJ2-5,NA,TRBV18,TGTGCCAGCTCTCAAAATCCGGGACTAGCTGTCCAAGAGACCCAGTACTTC,CASSQNPGLAVQETQYF
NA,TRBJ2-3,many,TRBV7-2,TGTGCCAGCAGCTTAGGGAGGGGCACAGATACGCAGTATTTT,CASSLGRGTDTQYF
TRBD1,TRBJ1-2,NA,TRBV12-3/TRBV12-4,TGTGCCAGCAGTTTAAACAGGGGTGGCGGTGGCTACACCTTC,CASSLNRGGGGYTF
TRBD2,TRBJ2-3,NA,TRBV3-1,TGTGCCAGCAGCCAACTAGCGGGAGGTTCAGATACGCAGTATTTT,CASSQLAGGSDTQYF
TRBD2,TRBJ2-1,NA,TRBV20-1,TGCAGTGCTAGAGACTTTTTGACTAGCGGCTACAATGAGCAGTTCTTC,CSARDFLTSGYNEQFF
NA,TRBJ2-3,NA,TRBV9,TGTGCCAGCAGCGTTAAGGAGAGGACAGATACGCAGTATTTT,CASSVKERTDTQYF
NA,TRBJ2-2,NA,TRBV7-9,TGTGCCAGCAGCCCTCCGACAGAAAGTAACACCGGGGAGCTGTTTTTT,CASSPPTESNTGELFF
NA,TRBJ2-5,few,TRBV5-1,TGCGCCAGCAGCTTAACCGTGTCGGGGCAGCAGTACTTC,CASSLTVSGQQYF
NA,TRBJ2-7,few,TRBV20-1,TGCAGTGCTAGAGATATAGGAGGGAGCTCCTACGAGCAGTACTTC,CSARDIGGSSYEQYF
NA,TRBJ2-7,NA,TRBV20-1,TGCAGTGCTGGCTCTTGGGGGCACGAGCAGTACTTC,CSAGSWGHEQYF
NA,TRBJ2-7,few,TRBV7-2,TGTGCCAGCATCGTAGTATCAGGGGCGGCCTACGAGCAGTACTTC,CASIVVSGAAYEQYF
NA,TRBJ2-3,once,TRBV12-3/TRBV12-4,TGTGCCAGCAGTCCCTCGGGACTTCCGCAAGATACGCAGTATTTT,CASSPSGLPQDTQYF
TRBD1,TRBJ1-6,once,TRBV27,TGTGCCAGCAGCCCGGACAGGGAGGGAGATCCCCACTTT,CASSPDREGDPHF
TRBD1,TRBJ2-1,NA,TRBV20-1,TGCAGTGCTAGAGTTCGGGGACAGAGCTCCTACAGTGAGCAGTTCTTC,CSARVRGQSSYSEQFF
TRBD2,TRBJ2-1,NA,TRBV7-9,TGTGCCAGCAGTGGGACTAGCGGTCCGTACAATGAGCAGTTCTTC,CASSGTSGPYNEQFF
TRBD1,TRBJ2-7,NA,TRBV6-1,TGTGCCAGCACAGAAGGACAGGGAGGACCGGTCGGCAGCGAGCAGTACTTC,CASTEGQGGPVGSEQYF
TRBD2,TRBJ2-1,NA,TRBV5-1,TGCGCCAGCAGCCGGACTAGCGGGACCAACAATGAGCAGTTCTTC,CASSRTSGTNNEQFF
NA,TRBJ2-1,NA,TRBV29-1,TGCAGCGTACATAGGGGTTTCAACAATGAGCAGTTCTTC,CSVHRGFNNEQFF
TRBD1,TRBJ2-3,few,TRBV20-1,TGCAGTGTCGAACCGGGACAGGGAACAGATACGCAGTATTTT,CSVEPGQGTDTQYF
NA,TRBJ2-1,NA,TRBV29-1,TGCAGCGTTACAACTGGAAGCTCCTACAATGAGCAGTTCTTC,CSVTTGSSYNEQFF
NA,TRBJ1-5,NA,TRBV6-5,TGTGCCAGCAGCCGGGACTTAAGTCAGCCCCAGCATTTT,CASSRDLSQPQHF
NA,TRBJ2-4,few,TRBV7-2,TGTGCCAGCAGCCCTATTAGCGATTTCGGACCCAAAAACATTCAGTACTTC,CASSPISDFGPKNIQYF
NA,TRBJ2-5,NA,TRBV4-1,TGCGCCAGCAGCTCCCCAAGGGACGGAGGGGTGTACTTC,CASSSPRDGGVYF
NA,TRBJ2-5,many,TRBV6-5,TGTGCCAGCAGTTACCGGGGCCAAGAGACCCAGTACTTC,CASSYRGQETQYF
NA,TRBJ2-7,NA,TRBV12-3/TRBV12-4,TGTGCCAGCAGTTTTGGTAGACCCGGAGGGTACGAGCAGTACTTC,CASSFGRPGGYEQYF
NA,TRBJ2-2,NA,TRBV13,TGTGCCAGCTACACAGGTGCGGCCGGGGAGCTGTTTTTT,CASYTGAAGELFF
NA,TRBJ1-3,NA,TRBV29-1,TGCAGCGTTGGGCAAACTGGAAACACCATATATTTT,CSVGQTGNTIYF
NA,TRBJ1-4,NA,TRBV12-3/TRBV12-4,TGTGCCAGCAGCTCCAGAGACCAGGCAAAACTGTTTTTT,CASSSRDQAKLFF
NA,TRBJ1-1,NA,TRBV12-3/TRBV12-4,TGTGCCAGCAGTTTTGGGTACGGGGGCACTGAAGCTTTCTTT,CASSFGYGGTEAFF
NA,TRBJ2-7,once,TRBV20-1,TGCAGTGCTAGAGGGACTTTCCAGTACTACGAGCAGTACTTC,CSARGTFQYYEQYF
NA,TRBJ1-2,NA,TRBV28,TGTGCCAGCAGTATAATAAACCCCAGCTATGGCTACACCTTC,CASSIINPSYGYTF
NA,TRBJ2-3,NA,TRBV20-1,TGCAGTGCCAAGACGGCGGGAACAGATACGCAGTATTTT,CSAKTAGTDTQYF
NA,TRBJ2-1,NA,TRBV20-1,TGCAGTGCTAACAACGTCCGGGACGCCCTCTACAATGAGCAGTTCTTC,CSANNVRDALYNEQFF
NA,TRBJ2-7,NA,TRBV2,TGTGCCAGCCGGTTCTTGGGGAGCGTCTCCTACGAGCAGTACTTC,CASRFLGSVSYEQYF
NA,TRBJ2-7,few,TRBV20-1,TGCAGTGCTAGAGATCTGGGAGGAAGAACCTACGAGCAGTACTTC,CSARDLGGRTYEQYF
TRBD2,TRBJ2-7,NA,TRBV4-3,TGCGCCAGCAGCCAAGATAGGCGGGAGGGCCCCGAGCAGTACTTC,CASSQDRREGPEQYF
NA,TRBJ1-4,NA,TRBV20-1,TGCAGTGCTAAGAGAACTACTAATGAAAAACTGTTTTTT,CSAKRTTNEKLFF
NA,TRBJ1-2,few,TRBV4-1,TGCGCCAGCAGCCAAACCGCTTGGACATCCTATGGCTACACCTTC,CASSQTAWTSYGYTF
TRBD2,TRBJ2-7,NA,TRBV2,TGTGCCAGCATGGGGCTAGCGGGCTACGAGCAGTACTTC,CASMGLAGYEQYF
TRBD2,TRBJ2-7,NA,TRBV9,TGTGCCAGCAGCGTAGAGGTAACTAGCGGAGAGCAGTACTTC,CASSVEVTSGEQYF
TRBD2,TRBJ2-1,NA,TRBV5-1,TGCGCCAGCAGCGTTTTAGCGGGAGGGCTAGGTAATGAGCAGTTCTTC,CASSVLAGGLGNEQFF
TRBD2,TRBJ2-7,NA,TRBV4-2,TGTGCCAGCAGCCAACAGGCGGGAGGTAGCAACTACGAGCAGTACTTC,CASSQQAGGSNYEQYF
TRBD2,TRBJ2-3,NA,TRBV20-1,TGCAGTGCTTACGCTAGCGGGAGGACAGATACGCAGTATTTT,CSAYASGRTDTQYF
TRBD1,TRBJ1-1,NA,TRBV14,TGTGCCAGCAGCCAATCCACGTACAGGGGGCCATCTGAAGCTTTCTTT,CASSQSTYRGPSEAFF
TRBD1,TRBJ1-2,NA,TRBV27,TGTGCCAGCAGGGGGTTCGGACAGGGAGACTATGGCTACACCTTC,CASRGFGQGDYGYTF
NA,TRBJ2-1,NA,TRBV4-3,TGCGCCAGCAGCCAAGGGGGGGCGGGATCCAGCTCCTACAATGAGCAGTTCTTC,CASSQGGAGSSSYNEQFF
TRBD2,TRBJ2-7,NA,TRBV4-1,TGCGCCAGCAGCCGCTGGACTAGCGGGAGGGTGACCTACGAGCAGTACTTC,CASSRWTSGRVTYEQYF
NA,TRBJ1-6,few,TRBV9,TGTGCCAGCAGCACACGACAGGAGAATTCACCCCTCCACTTT,CASSTRQENSPLHF
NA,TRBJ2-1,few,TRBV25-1,TGTGCCAGCAGTGCTCCCCGTGACGTCCTCGATGAGCAGTTCTTC,CASSAPRDVLDEQFF
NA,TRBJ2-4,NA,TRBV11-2,TGTGCCAGCAGCTTAGGATTAAGTGGGTACTTC,CASSLGLSGYF
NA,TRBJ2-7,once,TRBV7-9,TGTGCCAGCGCACTGGCGACCTACGAGCAGTACTTC,CASALATYEQYF
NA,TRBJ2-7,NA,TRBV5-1,TGCGCCAGCAGCTTGGACAGGGCTTTATCGGGGGAGCAGTACTTC,CASSLDRALSGEQYF
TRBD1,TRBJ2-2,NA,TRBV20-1,TGCAGTGCGGGTGGGGCAGGGGGCCTACAAAGCGGGGAGCTGTTTTTT,CSAGGAGGLQSGELFF
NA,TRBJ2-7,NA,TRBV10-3,TGTGCCATCAGCCCAGAAGGGAGCTCCTACGAGCAGTACTTC,CAISPEGSSYEQYF
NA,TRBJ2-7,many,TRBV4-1,TGCGCCAGCAGCCAACCATTACCCCCCTACGAGCAGTACTTC,CASSQPLPPYEQYF
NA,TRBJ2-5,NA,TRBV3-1,TGTGCCAGCAGCCAATTCTCCGGAAAACAAGAGACCCTGTACTTC,CASSQFSGKQETLYF
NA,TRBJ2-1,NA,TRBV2,TGTGCCAGCAGTGAAGATTTTTGGGCAGGGGCCTACAATAAGCAGTTCTTC,CASSEDFWAGAYNKQFF
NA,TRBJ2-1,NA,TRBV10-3,TGTGCCATCAGTGCGTTTAGGGCGGATGAGCAGTTCTTC,CAISAFRADEQFF